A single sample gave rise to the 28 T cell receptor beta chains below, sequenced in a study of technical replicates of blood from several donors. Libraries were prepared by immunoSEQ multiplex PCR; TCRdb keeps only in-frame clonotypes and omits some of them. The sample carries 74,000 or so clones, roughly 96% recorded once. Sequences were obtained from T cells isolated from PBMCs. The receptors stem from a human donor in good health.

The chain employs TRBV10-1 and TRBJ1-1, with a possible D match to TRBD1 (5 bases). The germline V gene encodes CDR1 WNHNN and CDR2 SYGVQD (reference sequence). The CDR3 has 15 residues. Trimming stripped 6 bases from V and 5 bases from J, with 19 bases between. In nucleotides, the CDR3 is TGCGCCAGCAGGGGTAGCAGGGAGGAGGGGACTGAAGCTTTCTTT. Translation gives CASRGSREEGTEAFF.

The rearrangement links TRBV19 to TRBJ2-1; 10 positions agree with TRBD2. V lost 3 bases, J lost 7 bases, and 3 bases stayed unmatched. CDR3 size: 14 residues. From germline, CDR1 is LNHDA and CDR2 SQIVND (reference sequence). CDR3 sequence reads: CASSILAGVNEQFF. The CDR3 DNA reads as TGTGCCAGTAGTATCCTAGCGGGAGTTAATGAGCAGTTCTTC.

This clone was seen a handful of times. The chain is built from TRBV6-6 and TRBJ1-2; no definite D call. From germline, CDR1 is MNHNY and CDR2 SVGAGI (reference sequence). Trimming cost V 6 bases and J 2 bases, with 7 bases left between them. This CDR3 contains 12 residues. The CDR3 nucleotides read TGTGCCAGCAGCGAGGTAAACTATGGCTACACCTTC. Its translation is CASSEVNYGYTF.

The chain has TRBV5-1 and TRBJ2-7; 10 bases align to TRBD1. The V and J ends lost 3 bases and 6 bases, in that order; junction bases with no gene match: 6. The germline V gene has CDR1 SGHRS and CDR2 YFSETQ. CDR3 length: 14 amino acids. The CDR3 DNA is TGCGCCAGCAGCTACCGGGACAGGGGCTCCGAGCAGTACTTC. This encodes CASSYRDRGSEQYF.

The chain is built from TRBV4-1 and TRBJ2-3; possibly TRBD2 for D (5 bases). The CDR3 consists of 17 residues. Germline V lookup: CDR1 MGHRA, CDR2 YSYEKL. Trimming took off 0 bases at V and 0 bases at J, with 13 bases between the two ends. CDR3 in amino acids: CASSQDQDGVSTDTQYF. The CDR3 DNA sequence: TGCGCCAGCAGCCAAGACCAGGACGGGGTTAGCACAGATACGCAGTATTTT.

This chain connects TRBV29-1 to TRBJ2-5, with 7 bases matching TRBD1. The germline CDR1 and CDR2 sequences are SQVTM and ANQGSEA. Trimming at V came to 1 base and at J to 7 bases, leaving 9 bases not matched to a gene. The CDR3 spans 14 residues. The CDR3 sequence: CSVEVGQPLGTQYF. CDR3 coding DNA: TGCAGCGTTGAAGTGGGACAGCCTCTTGGGACCCAGTACTTC. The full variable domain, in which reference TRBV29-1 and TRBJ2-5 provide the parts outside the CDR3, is SAVISQKPSRDICQRGTSLTIQCQVDSQVTMMFWYRQQPGQSLTLIATANQGSEATYESGFVIDKFPISRPNLTFSTLTVSNMSPEDSSIYLCSVEVGQPLGTQYFGPGTRLLVL.

The CDR3 bases are TGTGCCAGCTCACCTGTGACAGGGGAGGGCAACGAGCAGTACTTC. This encodes CASSPVTGEGNEQYF. The J gene is TRBJ2-7, the V gene TRBV18, with D possibly being TRBD1 (8 bases). This CDR3 is 15 amino acids long. Germline V gives CDR1 KGHSH, CDR2 LQKENI. Trimming shortened V by 3 bases and J by 5 bases, and 17 bases separated the two germline ends.

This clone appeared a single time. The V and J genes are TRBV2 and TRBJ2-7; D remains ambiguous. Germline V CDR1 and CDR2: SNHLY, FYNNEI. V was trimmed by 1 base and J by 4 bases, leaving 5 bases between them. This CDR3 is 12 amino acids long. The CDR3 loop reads CASSEDIYEQYF. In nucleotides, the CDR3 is TGTGCCAGCAGTGAAGACATTTACGAGCAGTACTTC.

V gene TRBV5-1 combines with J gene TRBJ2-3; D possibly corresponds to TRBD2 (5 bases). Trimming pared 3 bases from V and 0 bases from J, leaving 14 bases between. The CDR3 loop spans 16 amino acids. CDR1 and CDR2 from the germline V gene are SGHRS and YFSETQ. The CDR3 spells CASSSPGGLSTDTQYF. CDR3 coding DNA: TGCGCCAGCAGCTCCCCGGGTGGACTTAGCACAGATACGCAGTATTTT.

The DNA for the CDR3 is TGTGCCAGCAGCCAAGACCGTGGGCTAAACACCGGGGAGCTGTTTTTT. Encoded protein: CASSQDRGLNTGELFF. The rearrangement links TRBV4-2 to TRBJ2-2, with D uncertain. This CDR3 has 16 residues. Germline loops: CDR1 LGHNA, CDR2 YNFKEQ. Deletions cut 0 bases from V and 2 bases from J, with 10 bases between.

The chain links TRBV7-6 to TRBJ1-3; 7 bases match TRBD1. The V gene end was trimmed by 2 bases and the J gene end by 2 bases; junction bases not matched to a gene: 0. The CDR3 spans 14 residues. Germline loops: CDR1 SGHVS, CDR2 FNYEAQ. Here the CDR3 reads CASSLTGAGNTIYF. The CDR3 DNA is TGTGCCAGCAGCTTAACAGGGGCTGGAAACACCATATATTTT.

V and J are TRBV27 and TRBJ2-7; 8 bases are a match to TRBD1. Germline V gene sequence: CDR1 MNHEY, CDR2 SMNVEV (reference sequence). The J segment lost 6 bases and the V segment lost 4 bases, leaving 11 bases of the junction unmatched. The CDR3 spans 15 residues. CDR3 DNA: TGTGCCAGCAGTTCGATCGGACAGGGTTCTTCCGAGCAGTACTTC. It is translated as CASSSIGQGSSEQYF.

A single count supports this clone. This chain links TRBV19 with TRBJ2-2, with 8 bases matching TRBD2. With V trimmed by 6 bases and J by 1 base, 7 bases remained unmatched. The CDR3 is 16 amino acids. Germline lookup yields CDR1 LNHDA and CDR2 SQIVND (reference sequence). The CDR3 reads CASSPREGLNTGELFF. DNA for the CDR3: TGTGCCAGTAGCCCCCGGGAGGGCCTGAACACCGGGGAGCTGTTTTTT. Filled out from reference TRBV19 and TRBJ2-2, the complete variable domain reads DGGITQSPKYLFRKEGQNVTLSCEQNLNHDAMYWYRQDPGQGLRLIYYSQIVNDFQKGDIAEGYSVSREKKESFPLTVTSAQKNPTAFYLCASSPREGLNTGELFFGEGSRLTVL.

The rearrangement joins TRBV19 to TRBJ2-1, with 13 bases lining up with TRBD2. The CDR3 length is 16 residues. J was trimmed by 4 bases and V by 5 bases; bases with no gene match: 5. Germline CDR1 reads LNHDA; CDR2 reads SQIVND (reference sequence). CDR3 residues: CASSQRTSGRYNEQFF. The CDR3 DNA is TGTGCCAGTAGTCAACGGACTAGCGGGAGATACAATGAGCAGTTCTTC.

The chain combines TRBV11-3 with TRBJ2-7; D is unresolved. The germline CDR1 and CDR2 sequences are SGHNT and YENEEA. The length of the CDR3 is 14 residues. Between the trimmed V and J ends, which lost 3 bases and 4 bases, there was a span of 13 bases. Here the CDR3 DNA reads TGTGCCAGCAGCTTTGCGACATCAAGTTACGAGCAGTACTTC. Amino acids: CASSFATSSYEQYF.

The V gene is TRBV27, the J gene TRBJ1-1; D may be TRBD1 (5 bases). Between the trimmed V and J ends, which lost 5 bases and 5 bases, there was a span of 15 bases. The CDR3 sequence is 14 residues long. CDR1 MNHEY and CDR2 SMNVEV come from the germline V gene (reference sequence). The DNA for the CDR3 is TGTGCCAGCAGTCCCGGGGGGGATAGGACTGAAGCTTTCTTT. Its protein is CASSPGGDRTEAFF.

CDR3 sequence: CASSFGQNWNEQFF. CDR3 nucleotide sequence: TGTGCCAGCAGTTTCGGACAGAATTGGAATGAGCAGTTCTTC. The chain recombines TRBV6-5 with TRBJ2-1; possible D gene TRBD1, 6 bases. This CDR3 is built from 14 residues. Trimming removed 4 bases from V and 7 bases from J, with 14 bases in between. From germline, CDR1 is MNHEY and CDR2 SVGAGI.

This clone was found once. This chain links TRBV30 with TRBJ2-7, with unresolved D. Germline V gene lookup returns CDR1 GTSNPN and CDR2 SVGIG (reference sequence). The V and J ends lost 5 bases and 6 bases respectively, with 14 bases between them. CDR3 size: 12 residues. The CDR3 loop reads CAWGPFDGEQYF. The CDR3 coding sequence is TGTGCCTGGGGGCCCTTCGATGGCGAGCAGTACTTC.

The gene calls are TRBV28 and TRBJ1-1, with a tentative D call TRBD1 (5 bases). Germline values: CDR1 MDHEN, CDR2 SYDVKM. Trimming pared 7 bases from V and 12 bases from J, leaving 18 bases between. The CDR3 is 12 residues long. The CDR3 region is CASTLRAGLTFF. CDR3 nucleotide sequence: TGTGCCAGCACATTACGGGCAGGGCTAACTTTCTTT.

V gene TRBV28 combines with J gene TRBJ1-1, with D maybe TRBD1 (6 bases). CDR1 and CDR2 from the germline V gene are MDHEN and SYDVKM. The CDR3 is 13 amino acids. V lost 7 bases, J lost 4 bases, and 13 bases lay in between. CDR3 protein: CASTTGGPTEAFF. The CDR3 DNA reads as TGTGCCAGCACCACGGGGGGCCCCACTGAAGCTTTCTTT.

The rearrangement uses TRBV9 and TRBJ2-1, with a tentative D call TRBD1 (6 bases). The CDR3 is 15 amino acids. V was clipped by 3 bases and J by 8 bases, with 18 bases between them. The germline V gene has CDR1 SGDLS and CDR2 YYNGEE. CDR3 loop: CASSGPGRPGDEQFF. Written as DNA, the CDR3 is TGTGCCAGCAGCGGCCCGGGACGCCCAGGGGATGAGCAGTTCTTC.

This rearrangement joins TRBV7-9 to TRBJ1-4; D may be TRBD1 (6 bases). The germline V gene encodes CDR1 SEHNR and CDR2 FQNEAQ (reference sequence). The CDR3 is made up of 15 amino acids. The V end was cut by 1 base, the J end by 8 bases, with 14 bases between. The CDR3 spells CASSLGAGGNEKLFF. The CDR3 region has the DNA TGTGCCAGCAGCTTAGGAGCGGGGGGCAACGAAAAACTGTTTTTT.

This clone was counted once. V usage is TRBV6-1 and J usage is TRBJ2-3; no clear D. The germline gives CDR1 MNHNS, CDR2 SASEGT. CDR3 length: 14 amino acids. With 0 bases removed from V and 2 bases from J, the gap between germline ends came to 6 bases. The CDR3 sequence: CASSEALFTDTQYF. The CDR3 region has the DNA TGTGCCAGCAGTGAAGCCCTATTCACAGATACGCAGTATTTT.

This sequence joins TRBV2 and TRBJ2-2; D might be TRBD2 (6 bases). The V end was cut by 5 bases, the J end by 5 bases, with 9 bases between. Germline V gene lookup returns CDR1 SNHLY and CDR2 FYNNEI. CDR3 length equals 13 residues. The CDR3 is CASSQGGTGELFF. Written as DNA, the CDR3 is TGTGCCAGCAGTCAAGGAGGGACCGGGGAGCTGTTTTTT.

This CDR3 is CASSDQGANTEAFF. CDR3 DNA sequence: TGTGCCAGTAGCGACCAGGGGGCGAACACTGAAGCTTTCTTT. This rearrangement joins TRBV19 to TRBJ1-1; 8 bases line up with TRBD1. There are 14 residues in the CDR3. Germline values: CDR1 LNHDA, CDR2 SQIVND (reference sequence). J gave up 1 base and V 6 bases, and 4 bases lay outside the gene matches.

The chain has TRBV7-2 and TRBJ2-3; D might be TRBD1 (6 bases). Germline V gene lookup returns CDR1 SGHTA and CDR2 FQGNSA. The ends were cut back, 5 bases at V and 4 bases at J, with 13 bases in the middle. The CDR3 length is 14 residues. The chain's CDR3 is CASSLNRVPDTQYF. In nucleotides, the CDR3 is TGTGCCAGCAGCCTAAACAGGGTCCCAGATACGCAGTATTTT.

The CDR3 DNA reads TGTGCCAGCAGCTTAGCAGCGGGGGTCACAGATACGCAGTATTTT. Protein sequence: CASSLAAGVTDTQYF. V and J are TRBV11-2 and TRBJ2-3; 8 nucleotides align to TRBD2. With 1 base clipped from V and 2 bases from J, the junction kept 2 bases outside the gene matches. Germline lookup yields CDR1 SGHAT and CDR2 FQNNGV. The CDR3 is 15 amino acids.

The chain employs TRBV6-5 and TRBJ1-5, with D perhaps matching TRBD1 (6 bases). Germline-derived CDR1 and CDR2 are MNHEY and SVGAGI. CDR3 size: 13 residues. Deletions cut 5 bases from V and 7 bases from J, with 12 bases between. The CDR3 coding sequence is TGTGCCAGCAGTCCACAGGGCGGGCAGCCCCAGCATTTT. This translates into CASSPQGGQPQHF.